The source of this TCR beta chain is a study of CD8+CD57+ T cells in acquired aplastic anemia. Genomic DNA was employed as the template in profiling TCR beta VDJ and CDR3. TCRdb re-analysed the reads in MiXCR, keeping a single row per CDR3 protein. The sample has roughly 130,000 distinct CDR3 sequences; over 45% are singletons. V was clipped by 0 bases and J by 8 bases, with 10 bases between them. The CDR3 consists of 13 residues. Germline V gene lookup returns CDR1 LNHNV and CDR2 YYDKDF (reference sequence). The specimen was sorted CD4+, CD8+, or CD8+CD57+ T cells (not recorded which) from PBMCs. The chain carries TRBV15 and TRBJ1-2; D gene unclear. The TCR sequence derives from a human donor in good health, serving as a control. The CDR3 DNA reads as TGTGCCACCAGCAGAGATCAGCAGTCGGGCTACACCTTC. Translated, it gives CATSRDQQSGYTF.